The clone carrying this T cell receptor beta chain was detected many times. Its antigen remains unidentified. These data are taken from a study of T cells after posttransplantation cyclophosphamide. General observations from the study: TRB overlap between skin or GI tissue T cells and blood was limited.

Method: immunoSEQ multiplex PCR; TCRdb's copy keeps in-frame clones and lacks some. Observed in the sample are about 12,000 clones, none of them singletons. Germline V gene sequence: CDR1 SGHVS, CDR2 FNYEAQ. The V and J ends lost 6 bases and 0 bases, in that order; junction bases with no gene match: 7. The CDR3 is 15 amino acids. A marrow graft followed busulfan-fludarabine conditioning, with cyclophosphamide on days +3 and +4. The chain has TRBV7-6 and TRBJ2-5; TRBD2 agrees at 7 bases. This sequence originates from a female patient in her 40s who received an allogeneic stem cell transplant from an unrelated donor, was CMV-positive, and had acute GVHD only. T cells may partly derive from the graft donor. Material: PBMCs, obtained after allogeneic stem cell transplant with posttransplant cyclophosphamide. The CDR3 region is CASRRSGVYQETQYF. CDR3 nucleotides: TGTGCCAGCAGGAGGAGCGGGGTTTACCAAGAGACCCAGTACTTC.